The 2 T cell receptor beta chains presented below share a single source sample, sequenced in a study of shared clonotypes between healthy human individuals. Produced via immunoSEQ multiplex PCR; TCRdb's table is partial and in-frame only. The data show some 2 million clones, roughly 94% seen once. Positive CCR7 selection of CD45RO-negative cells yielded the naive CD8 cells, and terminally differentiated effector memory CD45RA+ cells were excluded. Sequenced sample: naive CD8+ T cells sorted from blood. The receptor source for this set is a young man in good health.

CDR3 region: CASSHLAGGPSSTDTQYF. The CDR3 nucleotides are TGCGCCAGCAGCCACTTAGCGGGAGGGCCTTCTAGCACAGATACGCAGTATTTT. This rearrangement joins TRBV4-3 to TRBJ2-3; 11 bases align to TRBD2. This CDR3 spans 18 amino acids. Looked up from germline, CDR1 is LGHNA and CDR2 is YSLEER. V lost 3 bases, J lost 0 bases, and 8 bases stayed unmatched.

The V and J genes are TRBV11-2 and TRBJ1-2; 7 bases are shared with TRBD1. Germline V gene data show CDR1 as SGHAT and CDR2 as FQNNGV. This CDR3 is 13 amino acids long. Germline trimming cut 5 bases from V and 5 bases from J; bases unmatched to any gene: 5. The CDR3 protein is CASSGGTVYGYTF. CDR3 nucleotide sequence: TGTGCCAGCAGCGGAGGGACAGTTTATGGCTACACCTTC.